These 15 T cell receptor beta chains were all obtained from the same sample, sequenced in a study of CD8 T cells in Susac syndrome. An input of roughly 0.45 to 1 ug of RNA was subjected to reverse transcription using random hexamers. TCRdb re-analysed the immunoSEQ multiplex PCR reads in MiXCR, keeping a single row per CDR3 protein. Of fewer than 350,000 distinct CDR3 sequences in the sample, roughly 85% were seen once. The source material was CD8+ T cells from PBMCs. Source of these receptors: a human donor with multiple sclerosis.

The chain uses TRBV30 and TRBJ2-1; D is possibly TRBD1 (5 bases). V was clipped by 1 base and J by 8 bases, with 12 bases between them. The CDR3 loop spans 13 amino acids. The germline CDR1 and CDR2 sequences are GTSNPN and SVGIG (reference sequence). CDR3 in amino acids: CAWSGGPPHEQFF. Written as DNA, the CDR3 is TGTGCCTGGAGTGGGGGCCCTCCGCATGAGCAGTTCTTC.

The V call is TRBV20-1, the J call TRBJ2-5; D is ambiguous. The CDR3 consists of 13 residues. The germline gives CDR1 DFQATT, CDR2 SNEGSKA (reference sequence). V lost 1 base to trimming and J lost 0 bases, with 6 bases between them. In DNA form, the CDR3 reads TGCAGTGCTAGAGGGGCCAACCAAGAGACCCAGTACTTC. Encoded protein: CSARGANQETQYF.

The sample holds a few counts of this clonotype. The rearrangement joins TRBV5-5 to TRBJ2-2; 8 positions match TRBD1. The V gene's germline CDR1 is SGHKS and CDR2 YYEKEE (reference sequence). With V trimmed by 4 bases and J by 1 base, 3 bases remained unmatched. There are 15 residues in the CDR3. CDR3 sequence reads: CASSLGTGNTGELFF. The CDR3 coding sequence is TGTGCCAGCAGCCTGGGGACAGGGAACACCGGGGAGCTGTTTTTT.

V is TRBV7-8 and J is TRBJ1-6; D is ambiguous. The CDR3 spans 15 residues. V dropped 0 bases and J dropped 10 bases, with 13 bases sitting between them. Germline CDR1 is SGHVS and CDR2 is FQNEAQ. The CDR3 nucleotides read TGTGCCAGCAGCTTAGCGAAAGAGTTCGGCTCACCCCTCCACTTT. Amino acid sequence: CASSLAKEFGSPLHF.

The rearrangement uses TRBV20-1 and TRBJ2-3; D is unclear. There are 11 residues in the CDR3. The germline gives CDR1 DFQATT, CDR2 SNEGSKA (reference sequence). V lost 3 bases, J lost 5 bases, and 6 bases lay in between. The CDR3 reads CSARILDTQYF. The CDR3 DNA is TGCAGTGCTAGGATATTAGATACGCAGTATTTT.

V is TRBV10-3 and J is TRBJ1-5; no definite D call. The germline V gene has CDR1 ENHRY and CDR2 SYGVKD. The CDR3 spans 13 residues. V was shortened by 6 bases and J by 8 bases, with 14 bases between the two germline ends. CDR3: CAIRSEDWEPQHF. The CDR3 coding sequence is TGTGCCATCAGGTCGGAGGATTGGGAGCCCCAGCATTTT.

As to this clonotype: It is unclear where the CDR3 begins or ends on the DNA, so no DNA is shown, and the CDR3 is as TCRdb lists it. The rearrangement joins TRBV19 to TRBJ1-1; the D call of TRBD1 is as the table states it, not checked on the DNA. The CDR3 totals 12 residues, both ends included. Germline CDR1 reads LNHDA; CDR2 reads SQIVND (reference sequence). The CDR3 loop is CASSIVGTGSFF.

V usage is TRBV5-1 and J usage is TRBJ2-3; D may correspond to TRBD1 or TRBD2 (5 bases each). V gave up 3 bases and J gave up 0 bases, with 11 bases separating them. There are 15 residues in the CDR3. The V gene's germline CDR1 is SGHRS and CDR2 YFSETQ. The CDR3 nucleotides are TGCGCCAGCAGCTCCGTCGGGGCGAGCACAGATACGCAGTATTTT. Translated, it gives CASSSVGASTDTQYF.

V is TRBV6-2 or TRBV6-3 and J is TRBJ2-7; D may match TRBD1 or TRBD2 (6 bases each). The CDR3 loop spans 18 amino acids. The V gene's germline CDR1 is MNHEY and CDR2 SVGEGT. The V and J ends lost 5 bases and 3 bases respectively, with 26 bases between them. DNA for the CDR3: TGTGCCAGCAGTACCGCCGCAGTCGGGAGAGGGGGTGGCTACGAGCAGTACTTC. Its protein is CASSTAAVGRGGGYEQYF.

The J gene is TRBJ1-1, the V gene TRBV4-1, with TRBD1 as a possible D gene (5 bases). Germline V CDR1 and CDR2: MGHRA, YSYEKL. The CDR3 contains 16 residues. V lost 3 bases and J lost 11, with 25 bases in between. This CDR3 reads CASSHPPGPTRQQAFF. The CDR3 region has the DNA TGCGCCAGCAGCCACCCCCCGGGCCCTACTCGACAGCAGGCTTTCTTT.

The rearrangement uses TRBV4-2 and TRBJ1-3, with D tentatively TRBD1 (5 bases). Germline values: CDR1 LGHNA, CDR2 YNFKEQ. Between the trimmed V and J ends, which lost 4 bases and 4 bases, there was a span of 11 bases. The CDR3 is 14 residues long. The CDR3 here is CASSRGREGNTIYF. Written as DNA, the CDR3 is TGTGCCAGCAGCCGCGGCAGGGAGGGAAACACCATATATTTT.

This chain connects TRBV15 to TRBJ1-4; no clear D. The germline CDR1 and CDR2 sequences are LNHNV and YYDKDF (reference sequence). The CDR3 length is 14 residues. Between the trimmed V and J ends, which lost 5 bases and 5 bases, there was a span of 12 bases. DNA of the CDR3: TGTGCCACCAGCGAACGGGCGGCGAATGAAAAACTGTTTTTT. This sequence encodes CATSERAANEKLFF.

The genes are TRBV4-1 and TRBJ2-3; no clear D gene. Trimming left V 0 bases short and J 6 bases short, with 7 bases between. The CDR3 runs 13 residues. Germline CDR1 reads MGHRA; CDR2 reads YSYEKL. The CDR3 coding sequence is TGCGCCAGCAGCCAAGATAAGGCGGATACGCAGTATTTT. It specifies CASSQDKADTQYF.

This chain uses TRBV11-2 with TRBJ2-7; D uncertain. The V and J ends lost 2 bases and 4 bases respectively, with 18 bases between them. The CDR3 covers 16 residues. Germline-derived CDR1 and CDR2 are SGHAT and FQNNGV. Written as DNA, the CDR3 is TGTGCCAGCAGCTTAAGGTGGAATTCTAGACCTTACGAGCAGTACTTC. Amino acid sequence: CASSLRWNSRPYEQYF.

V gene TRBV7-8 combines with J gene TRBJ2-1, with 7 bases matching TRBD2. The CDR3 is 15 amino acids. Germline lookup yields CDR1 SGHVS and CDR2 FQNEAQ. The V segment lost 1 base and the J segment 9 bases; nucleotides outside the gene matches: 9. CDR3 nucleotides: TGTGCCAGCAGCTTAGGAGCGGGACCTCCTGCTGAGCAGTTCTTC. This gives the protein CASSLGAGPPAEQFF.